This T cell receptor beta chain was profiled in a study of T cell responses to AZD1222 COVID-19 vaccine. Germline V CDR1 and CDR2: SNHLY, FYNNEI. Deletions cut 4 bases from V and 4 bases from J, with 11 bases between. The CDR3 length is 15 residues. Sequenced by immunoSEQ multiplex PCR; TCRdb stores in-frame clones only, minus some. This table has over 150,000 clones, 70% to 90% appearing once. General study findings and limits: Nearly half of spike-specific TCRs reportedly target variant regions that are unmutated in the B.1.351 and B.1.1.7 variants. Repertoire sampling was restricted to post-peak T cell response timepoints. Mapped onto spike, vaccine-associated CD4 TCRs spanned it and were dominant at 160-218 and 743-854.

In regard to this clone: Its antigen is unknown.

The sequence derives from an adult in good health. The gene calls are TRBV2 and TRBJ2-6; weak D call: TRBD2 (5 bases). The specimen was peripheral blood, collected on day 0 of AZD1222 vaccination. CDR3 in DNA: TGTGCCAGCAGTGGAGGGATTGCCGGGGCCAACGTCCTGACTTTC. It is translated as CASSGGIAGANVLTF.